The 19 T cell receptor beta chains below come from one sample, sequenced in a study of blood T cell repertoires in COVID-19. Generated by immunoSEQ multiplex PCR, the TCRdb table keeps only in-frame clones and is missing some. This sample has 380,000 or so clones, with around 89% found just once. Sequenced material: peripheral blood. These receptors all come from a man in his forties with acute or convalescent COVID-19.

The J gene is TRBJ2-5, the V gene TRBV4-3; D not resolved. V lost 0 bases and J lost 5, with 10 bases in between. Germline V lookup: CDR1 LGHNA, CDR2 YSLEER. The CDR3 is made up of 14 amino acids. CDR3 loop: CASSQESPSETQYF. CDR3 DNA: TGCGCCAGCAGCCAAGAGTCTCCGTCGGAGACCCAGTACTTC.

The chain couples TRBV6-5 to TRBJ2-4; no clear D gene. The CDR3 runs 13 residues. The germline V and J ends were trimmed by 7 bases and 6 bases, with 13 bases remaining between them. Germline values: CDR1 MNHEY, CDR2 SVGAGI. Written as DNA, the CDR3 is TGTGCCAGCATTTCCCTTGGGCTAAACATTCAGTACTTC. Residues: CASISLGLNIQYF.

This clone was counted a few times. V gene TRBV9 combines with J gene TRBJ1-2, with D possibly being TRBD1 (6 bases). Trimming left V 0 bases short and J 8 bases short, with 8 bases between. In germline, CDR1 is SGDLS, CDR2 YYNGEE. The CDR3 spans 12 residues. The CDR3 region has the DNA TGTGCCAGCAGCGTAGCGGGGGGCGGCTACACCTTC. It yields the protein CASSVAGGGYTF. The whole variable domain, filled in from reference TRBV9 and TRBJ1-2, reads DSGVTQTPKHLITATGQRVTLRCSPRSGDLSVYWYQQSLDQGLQFLIQYYNGEERAKGNILERFSAQQFPDLHSELNLSSLELGDSALYFCASSVAGGGYTFGSGTRLTVV.

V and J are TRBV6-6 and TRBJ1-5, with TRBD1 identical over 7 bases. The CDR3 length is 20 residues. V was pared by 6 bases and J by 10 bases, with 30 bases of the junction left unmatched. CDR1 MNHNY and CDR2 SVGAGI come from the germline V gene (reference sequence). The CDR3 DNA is TGTGCCAGCAGCCCAGGACTAAGAGGGGGCAGGGGCGTGAGCAAGGAACCCCAGCATTTT. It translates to CASSPGLRGGRGVSKEPQHF.

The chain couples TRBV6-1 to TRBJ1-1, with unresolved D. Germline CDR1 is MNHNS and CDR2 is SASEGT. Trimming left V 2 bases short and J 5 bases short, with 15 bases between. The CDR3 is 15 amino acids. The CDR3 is CASSEPGRLGTEAFF. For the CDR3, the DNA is TGTGCCAGCAGTGAACCCGGCAGGCTTGGGACTGAAGCTTTCTTT.

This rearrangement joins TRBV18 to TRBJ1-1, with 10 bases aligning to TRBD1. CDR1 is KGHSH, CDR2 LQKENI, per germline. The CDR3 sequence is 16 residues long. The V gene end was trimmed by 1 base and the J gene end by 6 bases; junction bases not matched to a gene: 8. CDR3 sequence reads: CASSPRDGQGGSEAFF. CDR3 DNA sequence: TGTGCCAGCTCACCACGGGACGGACAGGGGGGGTCTGAAGCTTTCTTT.

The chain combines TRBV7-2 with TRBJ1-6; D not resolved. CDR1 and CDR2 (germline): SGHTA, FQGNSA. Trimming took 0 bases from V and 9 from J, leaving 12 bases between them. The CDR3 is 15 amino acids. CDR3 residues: CASSLALSEGSPLHF. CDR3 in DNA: TGTGCCAGCAGCTTAGCACTCTCCGAGGGTTCACCCCTCCACTTT.

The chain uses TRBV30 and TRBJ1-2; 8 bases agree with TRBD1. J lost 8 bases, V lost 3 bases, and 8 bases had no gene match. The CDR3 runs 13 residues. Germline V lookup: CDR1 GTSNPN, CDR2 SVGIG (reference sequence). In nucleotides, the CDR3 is TGTGCCTGGAGCAGGGGACAGGCAGGCGGCTACACCTTC. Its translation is CAWSRGQAGGYTF.

The CDR3 spells CASSLDRPLYGYTF. CDR3 sequence (DNA): TGTGCCAGCAGCCTAGACAGACCGCTCTATGGCTACACCTTC. The chain links TRBV28 to TRBJ1-2; tentatively, D is TRBD1 (5 bases). The V and J ends lost 6 bases and 4 bases respectively, with 15 bases between them. Germline CDR1 and CDR2: MDHEN and SYDVKM. This CDR3 has 14 residues.

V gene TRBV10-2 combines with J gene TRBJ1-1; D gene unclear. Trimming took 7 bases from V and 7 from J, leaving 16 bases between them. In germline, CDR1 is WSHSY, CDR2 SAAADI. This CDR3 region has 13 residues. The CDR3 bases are TGCGCCAGCACCCAGTCCGCCGGCGGTGAAGCTTTCTTT. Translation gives CASTQSAGGEAFF.

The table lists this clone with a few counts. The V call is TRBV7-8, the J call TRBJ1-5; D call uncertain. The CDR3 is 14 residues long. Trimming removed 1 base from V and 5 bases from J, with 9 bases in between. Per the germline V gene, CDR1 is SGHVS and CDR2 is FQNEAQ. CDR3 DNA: TGTGCCAGCAGCTTAGGTTTCCGGGATCAGCCCCAGCATTTT. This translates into CASSLGFRDQPQHF.

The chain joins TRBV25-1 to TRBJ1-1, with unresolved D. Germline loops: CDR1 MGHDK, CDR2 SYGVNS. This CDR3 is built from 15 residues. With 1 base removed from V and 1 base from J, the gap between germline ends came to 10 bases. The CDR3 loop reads CASSESFGGNTEAFF. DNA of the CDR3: TGTGCCAGCAGTGAATCATTTGGAGGGAACACTGAAGCTTTCTTT.

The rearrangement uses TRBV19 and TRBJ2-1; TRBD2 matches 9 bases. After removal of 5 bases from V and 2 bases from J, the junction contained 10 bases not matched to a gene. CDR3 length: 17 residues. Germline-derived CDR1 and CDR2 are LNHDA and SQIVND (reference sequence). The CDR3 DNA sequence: TGTGCCAGTAGTCTCCAAGGACTAGCGACGACCTACAATGAGCAGTTCTTC. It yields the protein CASSLQGLATTYNEQFF. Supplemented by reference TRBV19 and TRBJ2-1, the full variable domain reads DGGITQSPKYLFRKEGQNVTLSCEQNLNHDAMYWYRQDPGQGLRLIYYSQIVNDFQKGDIAEGYSVSREKKESFPLTVTSAQKNPTAFYLCASSLQGLATTYNEQFFGPGTRLTVL.

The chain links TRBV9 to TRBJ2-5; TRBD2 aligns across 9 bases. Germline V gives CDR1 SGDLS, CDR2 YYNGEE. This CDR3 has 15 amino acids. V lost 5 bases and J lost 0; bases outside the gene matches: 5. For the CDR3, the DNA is TGTGCCAGCAGTGGGGGACTAGCTCACCAAGAGACCCAGTACTTC. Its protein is CASSGGLAHQETQYF.

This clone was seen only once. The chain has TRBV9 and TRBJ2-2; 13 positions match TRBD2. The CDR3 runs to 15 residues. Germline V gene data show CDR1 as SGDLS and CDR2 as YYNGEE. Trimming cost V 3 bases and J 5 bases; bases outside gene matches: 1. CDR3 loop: CASSETSGGTGELFF. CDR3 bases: TGTGCCAGCAGCGAGACTAGCGGGGGGACCGGGGAGCTGTTTTTT.

This chain's CDR3 is CASSLSRAYSNQPQHF. CDR3 bases: TGTGCCAGCAGCTTGTCCAGGGCCTATAGCAATCAGCCCCAGCATTTT. The rearrangement joins TRBV5-6 to TRBJ1-5; D might be TRBD1 (5 bases). The V end was cut by 1 base, the J end by 0 bases, with 11 bases between. Germline V gene data show CDR1 as SGHDT and CDR2 as YYEEEE. The CDR3 spans 16 residues.

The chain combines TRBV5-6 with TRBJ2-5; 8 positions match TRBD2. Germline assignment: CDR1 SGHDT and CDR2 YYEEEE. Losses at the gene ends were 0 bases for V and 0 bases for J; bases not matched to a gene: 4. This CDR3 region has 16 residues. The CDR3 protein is CASSLGPSGYQETQYF. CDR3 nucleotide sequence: TGTGCCAGCAGCTTGGGTCCTAGCGGGTACCAAGAGACCCAGTACTTC.

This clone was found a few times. CDR3 residues: CASSFRTENTEAFF. CDR3 nucleotide sequence: TGCGCCAGCAGCTTCCGGACAGAGAACACTGAAGCTTTCTTT. This chain connects TRBV5-1 to TRBJ1-1; tentative D call: TRBD1 (6 bases). Deletions cut 2 bases from V and 1 base from J, with 9 bases between. CDR3 size: 14 residues. Germline V gene lookup returns CDR1 SGHRS and CDR2 YFSETQ. The variable domain in full, with the rest retrieved from reference TRBV5-1 and TRBJ1-1, is KAGVTQTPRYLIKTRGQQVTLSCSPISGHRSVSWYQQTPGQGLQFLFEYFSETQRNKGNFPGRFSGRQFSNSRSEMNVSTLELGDSALYLCASSFRTENTEAFFGQGTRLTVV.

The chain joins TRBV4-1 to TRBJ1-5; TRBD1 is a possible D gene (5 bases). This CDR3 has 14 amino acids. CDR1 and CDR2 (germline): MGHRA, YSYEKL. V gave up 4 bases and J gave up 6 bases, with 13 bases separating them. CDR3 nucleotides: TGCGCCAGCAGCCCTCTAACAGGTTTTCAGCCCCAGCATTTT. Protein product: CASSPLTGFQPQHF.